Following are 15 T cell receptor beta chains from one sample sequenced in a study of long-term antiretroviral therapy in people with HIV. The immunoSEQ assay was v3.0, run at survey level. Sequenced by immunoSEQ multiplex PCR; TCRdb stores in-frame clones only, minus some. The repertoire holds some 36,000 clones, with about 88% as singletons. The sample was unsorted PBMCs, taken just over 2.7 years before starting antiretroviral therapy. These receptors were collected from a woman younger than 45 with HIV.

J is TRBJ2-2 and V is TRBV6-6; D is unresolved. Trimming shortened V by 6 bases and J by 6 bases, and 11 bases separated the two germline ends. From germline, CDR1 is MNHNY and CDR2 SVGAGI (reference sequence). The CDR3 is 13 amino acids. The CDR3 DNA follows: TGTGCCAGCAGAGGACCCGGTGCCGGGGAGCTGTTTTTT. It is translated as CASRGPGAGELFF.

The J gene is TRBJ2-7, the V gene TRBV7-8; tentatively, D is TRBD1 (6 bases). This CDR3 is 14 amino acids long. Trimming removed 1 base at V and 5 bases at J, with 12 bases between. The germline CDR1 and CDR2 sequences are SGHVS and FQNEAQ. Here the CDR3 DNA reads TGTGCCAGCAGCTTAGGTCAAGACAGGCACGAGCAGTACGTC. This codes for CASSLGQDRHEQYV.

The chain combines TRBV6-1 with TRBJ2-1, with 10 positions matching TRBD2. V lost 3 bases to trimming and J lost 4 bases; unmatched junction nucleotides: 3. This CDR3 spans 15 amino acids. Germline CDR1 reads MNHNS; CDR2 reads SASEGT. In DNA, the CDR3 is TGTGCCAGCAGTGAGGTAGCGGGGGGTTACAATGAGCAGTTCTTC. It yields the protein CASSEVAGGYNEQFF.

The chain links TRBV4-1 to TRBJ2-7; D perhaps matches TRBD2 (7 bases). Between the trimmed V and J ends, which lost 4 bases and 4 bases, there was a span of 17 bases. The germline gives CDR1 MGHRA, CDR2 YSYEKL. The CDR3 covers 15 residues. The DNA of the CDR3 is TGCGCCAGCAGCCCGGCCGGGGGGCGCGGGTACGAGCAGTACGTC. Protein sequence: CASSPAGGRGYEQYV.

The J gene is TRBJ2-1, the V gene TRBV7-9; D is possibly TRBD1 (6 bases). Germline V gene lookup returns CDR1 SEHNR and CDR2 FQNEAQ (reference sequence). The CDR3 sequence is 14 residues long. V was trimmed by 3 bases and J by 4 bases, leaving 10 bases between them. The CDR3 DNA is TGTGCCAGCAGCTTTGGACAGCCTTACAATGAGCAGTTCTTC. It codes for CASSFGQPYNEQFF.

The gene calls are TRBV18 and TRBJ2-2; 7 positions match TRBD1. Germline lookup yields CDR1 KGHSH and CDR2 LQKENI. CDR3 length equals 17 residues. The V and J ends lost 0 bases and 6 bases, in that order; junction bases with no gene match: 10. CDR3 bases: TGTGCCAGCTCACCACCAGGGGGCGCGAAGGTTGCCGGGGAGCTGTTTTTT. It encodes CASSPPGGAKVAGELFF.

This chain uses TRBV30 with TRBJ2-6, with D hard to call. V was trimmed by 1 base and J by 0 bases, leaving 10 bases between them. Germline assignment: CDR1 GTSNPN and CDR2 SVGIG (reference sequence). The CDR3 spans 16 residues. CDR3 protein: CAWSATADSGANVLTF. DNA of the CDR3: TGTGCCTGGAGTGCTACGGCAGACTCTGGGGCCAACGTCCTGACTTTC. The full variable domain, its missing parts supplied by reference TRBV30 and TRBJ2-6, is SQTIHQWPATLVQPVGSPLSLECTVEGTSNPNLYWYRQAAGRGLQLLFYSVGIGQISSEVPQNLSASRPQDRQFILSSKKLLLSDSGFYLCAWSATADSGANVLTFGAGSRLTVL.

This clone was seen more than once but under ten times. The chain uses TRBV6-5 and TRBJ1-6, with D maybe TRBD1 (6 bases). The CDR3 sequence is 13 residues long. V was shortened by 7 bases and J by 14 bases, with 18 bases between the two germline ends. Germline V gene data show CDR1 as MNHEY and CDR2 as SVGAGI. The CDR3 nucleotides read TGTGCCAGCACCAAACGGGGGGCTTCGGCCCTCCACTTT. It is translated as CASTKRGASALHF.

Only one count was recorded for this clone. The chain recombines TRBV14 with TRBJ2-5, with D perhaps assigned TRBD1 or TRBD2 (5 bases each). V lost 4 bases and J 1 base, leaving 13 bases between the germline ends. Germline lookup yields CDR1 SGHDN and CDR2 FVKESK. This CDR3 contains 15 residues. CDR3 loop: CASSRRVGVQETQYF. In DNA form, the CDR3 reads TGTGCCAGCAGCCGACGTGTGGGGGTCCAAGAGACCCAGTACTTC.

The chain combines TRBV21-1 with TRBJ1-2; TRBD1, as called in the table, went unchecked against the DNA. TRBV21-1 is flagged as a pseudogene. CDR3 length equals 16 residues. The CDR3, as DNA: TGTGCCAGCAGCAAACGCGACAAGCCCATTAACTATGGCTACACCTTC. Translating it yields CASSKRDKPINYGYTF.

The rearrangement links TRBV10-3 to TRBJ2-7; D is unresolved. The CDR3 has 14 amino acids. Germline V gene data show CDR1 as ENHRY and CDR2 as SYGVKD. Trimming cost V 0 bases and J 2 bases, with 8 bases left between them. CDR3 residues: CAISESGLPYEQYV. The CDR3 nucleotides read TGTGCCATCAGTGAGTCTGGCCTCCCCTACGAGCAGTACGTC.

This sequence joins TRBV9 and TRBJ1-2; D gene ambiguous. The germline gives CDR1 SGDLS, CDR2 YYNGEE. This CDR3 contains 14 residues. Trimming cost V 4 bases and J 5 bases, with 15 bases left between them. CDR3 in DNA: TGTGCCAGCAGCCAGACGGACGAAAGATATGGCTACACCTTC. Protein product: CASSQTDERYGYTF.

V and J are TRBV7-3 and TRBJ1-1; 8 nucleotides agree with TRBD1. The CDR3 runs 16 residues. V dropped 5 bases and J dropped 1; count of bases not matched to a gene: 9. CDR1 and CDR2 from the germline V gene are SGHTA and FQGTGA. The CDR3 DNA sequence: TGTGCCAGCAGCCAAAAACCGGGACAGGCGAACACTGAAGCTTTCTTT. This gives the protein CASSQKPGQANTEAFF. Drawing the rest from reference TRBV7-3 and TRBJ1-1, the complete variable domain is GAGVSQTPSNKVTEKGKYVELRCDPISGHTALYWYRQSLGQGPEFLIYFQGTGAADDSGLPNDRFFAVRPEGSVSTLKIQRTERGDSAVYLCASSQKPGQANTEAFFGQGTRLTVV.

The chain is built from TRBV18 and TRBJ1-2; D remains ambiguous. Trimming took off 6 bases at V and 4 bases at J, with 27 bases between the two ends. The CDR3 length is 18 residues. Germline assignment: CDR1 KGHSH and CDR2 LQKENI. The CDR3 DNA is TGTGCCAGCTCGCTCGGACCATCTCACCCTTCCTCGAGCTATGGCTACACCTTC. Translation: CASSLGPSHPSSSYGYTF. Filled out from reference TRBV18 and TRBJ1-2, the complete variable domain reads NAGVMQNPRHLVRRRGQEARLRCSPMKGHSHVYWYRQLPEEGLKFMVYLQKENIIDESGMPKERFSAEFPKEGPSILRIQQVVRGDSAAYFCASSLGPSHPSSSYGYTFGSGTRLTVV.

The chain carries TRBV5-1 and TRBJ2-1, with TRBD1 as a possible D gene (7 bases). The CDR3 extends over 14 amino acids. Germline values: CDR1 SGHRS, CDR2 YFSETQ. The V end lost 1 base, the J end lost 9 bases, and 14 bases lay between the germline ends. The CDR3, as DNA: TGCGCCAGCAGCTTGTCAGGGGGGTCTACTGAGCAGTTCTTC. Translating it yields CASSLSGGSTEQFF.